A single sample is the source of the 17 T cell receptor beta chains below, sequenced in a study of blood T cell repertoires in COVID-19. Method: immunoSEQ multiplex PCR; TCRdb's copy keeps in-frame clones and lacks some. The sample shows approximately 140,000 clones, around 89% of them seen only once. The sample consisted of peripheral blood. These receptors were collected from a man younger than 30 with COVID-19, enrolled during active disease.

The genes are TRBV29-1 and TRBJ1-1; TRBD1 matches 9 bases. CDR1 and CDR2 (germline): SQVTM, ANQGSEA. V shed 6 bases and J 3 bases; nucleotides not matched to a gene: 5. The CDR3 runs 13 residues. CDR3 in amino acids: CSVAGTGYTEAFF. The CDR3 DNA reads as TGCAGCGTCGCCGGGACAGGGTACACTGAAGCTTTCTTT.

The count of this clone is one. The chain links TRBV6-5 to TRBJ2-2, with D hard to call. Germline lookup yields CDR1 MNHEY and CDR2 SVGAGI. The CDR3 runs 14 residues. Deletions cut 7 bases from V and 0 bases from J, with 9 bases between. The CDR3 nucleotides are TGTGCCAGCAAGCGCCAGACGAACACCGGGGAGCTGTTTTTT. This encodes CASKRQTNTGELFF.

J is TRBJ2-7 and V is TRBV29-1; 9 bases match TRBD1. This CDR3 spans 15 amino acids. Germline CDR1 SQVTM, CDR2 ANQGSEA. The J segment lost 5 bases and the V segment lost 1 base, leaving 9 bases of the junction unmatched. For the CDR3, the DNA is TGCAGCGTTGAAGGGACCGGGACAGGGCGACACGAGCAGTACTTC. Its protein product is CSVEGTGTGRHEQYF.

The CDR3 reads CASSQRQGDTEAFF. For the CDR3, the DNA is TGTGCCAGTAGTCAGCGACAGGGGGACACTGAAGCTTTCTTT. The chain has TRBV19 and TRBJ1-1; the match to TRBD1 covers 9 bases. J gave up 3 bases and V 5 bases, and 4 bases lay outside the gene matches. Germline-derived CDR1 and CDR2 are LNHDA and SQIVND (reference sequence). The CDR3 sequence is 14 residues long. Complete variable domain (other parts from reference TRBV19 and TRBJ1-1): DGGITQSPKYLFRKEGQNVTLSCEQNLNHDAMYWYRQDPGQGLRLIYYSQIVNDFQKGDIAEGYSVSREKKESFPLTVTSAQKNPTAFYLCASSQRQGDTEAFFGQGTRLTVV.

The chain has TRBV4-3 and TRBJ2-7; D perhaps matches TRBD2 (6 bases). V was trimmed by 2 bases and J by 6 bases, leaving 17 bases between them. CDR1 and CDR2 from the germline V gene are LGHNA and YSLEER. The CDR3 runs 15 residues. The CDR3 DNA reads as TGCGCCAGCAGCCAACGGACCGGGGGTTGGGGCGAGCAGTACTTC. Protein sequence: CASSQRTGGWGEQYF.

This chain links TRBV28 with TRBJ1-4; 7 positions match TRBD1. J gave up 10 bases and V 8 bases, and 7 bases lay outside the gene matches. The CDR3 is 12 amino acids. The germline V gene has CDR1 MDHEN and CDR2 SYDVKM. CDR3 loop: CASRQGGGKLFF. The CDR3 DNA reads TGTGCCAGCCGACAGGGTGGTGGAAAACTGTTTTTT.

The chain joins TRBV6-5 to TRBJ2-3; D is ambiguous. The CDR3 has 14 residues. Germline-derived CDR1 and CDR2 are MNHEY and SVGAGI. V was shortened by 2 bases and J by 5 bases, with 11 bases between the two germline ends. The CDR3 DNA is TGTGCCAGCAGTTACCGAAATCGGAGAGATACGCAGTATTTT. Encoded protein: CASSYRNRRDTQYF.

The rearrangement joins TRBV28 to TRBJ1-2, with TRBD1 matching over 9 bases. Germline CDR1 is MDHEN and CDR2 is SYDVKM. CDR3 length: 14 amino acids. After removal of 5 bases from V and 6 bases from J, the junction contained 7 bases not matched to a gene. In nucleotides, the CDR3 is TGTGCCAGCAGTACCGGACAGGGGACACATGGCTACACCTTC. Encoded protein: CASSTGQGTHGYTF.

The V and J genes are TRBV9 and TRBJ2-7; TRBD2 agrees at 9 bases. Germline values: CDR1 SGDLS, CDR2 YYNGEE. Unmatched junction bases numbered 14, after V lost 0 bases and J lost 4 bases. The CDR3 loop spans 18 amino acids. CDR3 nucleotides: TGTGCCAGCAGCGTAGGGGCTAGCGGGATAACCGCTACGTACGAGCAGTACTTC. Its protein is CASSVGASGITATYEQYF.

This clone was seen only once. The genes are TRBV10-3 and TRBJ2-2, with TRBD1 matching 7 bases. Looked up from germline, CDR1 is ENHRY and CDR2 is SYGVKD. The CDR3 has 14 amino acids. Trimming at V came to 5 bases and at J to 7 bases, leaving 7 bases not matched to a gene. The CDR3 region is CAISLGQADGELFF. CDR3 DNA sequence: TGTGCCATCAGTCTAGGACAGGCCGACGGGGAGCTGTTTTTT.

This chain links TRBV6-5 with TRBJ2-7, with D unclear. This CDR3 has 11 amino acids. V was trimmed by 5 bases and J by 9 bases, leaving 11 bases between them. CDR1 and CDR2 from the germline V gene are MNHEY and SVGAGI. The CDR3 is CASSTTTGQYF. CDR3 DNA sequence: TGTGCCAGCAGTACTACCACCGGGCAGTACTTC.

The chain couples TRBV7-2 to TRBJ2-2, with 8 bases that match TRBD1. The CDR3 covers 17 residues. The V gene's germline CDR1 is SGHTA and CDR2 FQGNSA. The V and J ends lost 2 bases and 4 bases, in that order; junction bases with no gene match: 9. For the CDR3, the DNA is TGTGCCAGCAGCTTACAACCGGGACAGGTGTCCACCGGGGAGCTGTTTTTT. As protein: CASSLQPGQVSTGELFF.

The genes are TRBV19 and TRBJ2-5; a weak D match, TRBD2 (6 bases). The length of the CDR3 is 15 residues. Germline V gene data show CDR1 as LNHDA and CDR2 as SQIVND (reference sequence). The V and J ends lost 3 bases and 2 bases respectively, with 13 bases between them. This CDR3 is CASSMEGLVQETQYF. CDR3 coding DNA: TGTGCCAGTAGTATGGAGGGGCTGGTTCAAGAGACCCAGTACTTC. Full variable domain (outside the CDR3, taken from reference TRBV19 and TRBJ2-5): DGGITQSPKYLFRKEGQNVTLSCEQNLNHDAMYWYRQDPGQGLRLIYYSQIVNDFQKGDIAEGYSVSREKKESFPLTVTSAQKNPTAFYLCASSMEGLVQETQYFGPGTRLLVL.

The CDR3 DNA reads as TGTGCCAGCTCATCAAAGCGGGGAGCGGGGGAGCAGTACTTC. Its protein product is CASSSKRGAGEQYF. The V call is TRBV18, the J call TRBJ2-7; 7 bases agree with TRBD2. The V and J ends lost 5 bases and 7 bases, in that order; junction bases with no gene match: 11. This CDR3 has 14 amino acids. CDR1 is KGHSH and CDR2 is LQKENI in the germline V gene.

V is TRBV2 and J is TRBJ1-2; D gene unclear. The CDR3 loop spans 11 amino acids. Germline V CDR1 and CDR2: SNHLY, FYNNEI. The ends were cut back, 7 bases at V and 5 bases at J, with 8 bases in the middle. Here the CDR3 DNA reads TGTGCCAGCACCAGGCGTTATGGCTACACCTTC. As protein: CASTRRYGYTF.

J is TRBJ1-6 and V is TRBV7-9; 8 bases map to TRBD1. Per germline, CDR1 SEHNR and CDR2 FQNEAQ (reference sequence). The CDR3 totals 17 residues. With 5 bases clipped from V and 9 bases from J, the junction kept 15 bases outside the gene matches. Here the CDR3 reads CASSRDRGGVESSPLHF. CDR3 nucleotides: TGTGCCAGCAGCCGAGACAGGGGAGGGGTGGAGAGTTCACCCCTCCACTTT.

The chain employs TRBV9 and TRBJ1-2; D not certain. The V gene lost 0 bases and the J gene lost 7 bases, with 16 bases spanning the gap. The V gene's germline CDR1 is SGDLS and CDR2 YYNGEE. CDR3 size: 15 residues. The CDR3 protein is CASSVEAVSFSGYTF. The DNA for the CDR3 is TGTGCCAGCAGCGTAGAGGCGGTTAGTTTTAGTGGCTACACCTTC.